These T cell receptor beta chains were read from a single sample in a study of T cell responses to AZD1222 COVID-19 vaccine. Measured with immunoSEQ multiplex PCR; TCRdb has only the in-frame clones, and not every one. The sample lists around 140,000 clones; about 86% were seen once. The source was peripheral blood, collected 28 days after the second AZD1222 dose. The receptor set was obtained from an adult who received the AZD1222 COVID-19 vaccine. Each CDR3 is given with its conserved first and last residue. The order of the fields is J gene, V gene, clone size, D gene, CDR3 DNA, CDR3 protein. The D gene is left open where the match is weak. Size is omitted from some rows. Given values are once, few, many or a class for expanded clones.

j_call: TRBJ1-1
v_call: TRBV10-3
clone_size: .
d_call: .
cdr3_nt: TGTGCCATCAGTGAGCGGGTTGACGCTGAAGCTTTCTTT
cdr3_aa: CAISERVDAEAFF

j_call: TRBJ2-1
v_call: TRBV24-1
clone_size: .
d_call: .
cdr3_nt: TGTGCCACCAGTGATTTGCTCGATGAGCAGTTCTTC
cdr3_aa: CATSDLLDEQFF

j_call: TRBJ2-7
v_call: TRBV3-1/TRBV3-2
clone_size: .
d_call: TRBD2
cdr3_nt: TGTGCCAGCAGCCCGTGGGGGGGGAGCTCCTACGAGCAGTACTTC
cdr3_aa: CASSPWGGSSYEQYF

j_call: TRBJ2-1
v_call: TRBV4-2
clone_size: .
d_call: TRBD2
cdr3_nt: TGTGCCAGCAGCCAAGATCCTGCGGGAACGGGGGGGTCTGAGCAGTTCTTC
cdr3_aa: CASSQDPAGTGGSEQFF

j_call: TRBJ2-5
v_call: TRBV11-1
clone_size: .
d_call: TRBD2
cdr3_nt: TGTGCCAGCAGCTTAGCGGGAGGGGAGACCCAGTACTTC
cdr3_aa: CASSLAGGETQYF

j_call: TRBJ2-6
v_call: TRBV4-1
clone_size: once
d_call: .
cdr3_nt: TGCGCCAGCAGCCAAGTCTACTCTGGGGCCAACGTCCTGACTTTC
cdr3_aa: CASSQVYSGANVLTF

j_call: TRBJ1-5
v_call: TRBV19
clone_size: .
d_call: .
cdr3_nt: TGTGCCAGTAGCCAAAGGGAACGGAATCAGCCCCAGCATTTT
cdr3_aa: CASSQRERNQPQHF

j_call: TRBJ2-7
v_call: TRBV7-8
clone_size: .
d_call: TRBD2
cdr3_nt: TGTGCCAGCAGCTTAGGTGCTAGCGGCTCCTACGAGCAGTACTTC
cdr3_aa: CASSLGASGSYEQYF

j_call: TRBJ2-2
v_call: TRBV5-1
clone_size: .
d_call: .
cdr3_nt: TGCGCCAGCAGCTTGGACCCACTAGGGGTGGCCGGGGAGCTGTTTTTT
cdr3_aa: CASSLDPLGVAGELFF

j_call: TRBJ2-5
v_call: TRBV2
clone_size: .
d_call: .
cdr3_nt: TGTGCCAGCAGTGGGAAGACAGCACAAGAGACCCAGTACTTC
cdr3_aa: CASSGKTAQETQYF

j_call: TRBJ1-5
v_call: TRBV6-9
clone_size: .
d_call: .
cdr3_nt: TGTGCCAGCAGTTTTCCCCCTCTACTGACAGGCCCCTCTAGCAATCAGCCCCAGCATTTT
cdr3_aa: CASSFPPLLTGPSSNQPQHF

j_call: TRBJ2-6
v_call: TRBV27
clone_size: .
d_call: .
cdr3_nt: TGTGCCAGCGGGTTCGTGAGGGAAACTGGGGCCAACGTCCTGACTTTC
cdr3_aa: CASGFVRETGANVLTF

j_call: TRBJ1-2
v_call: TRBV7-2
clone_size: .
d_call: .
cdr3_nt: TGTGCCAGCAGCTTAGCCACTACTAACTATGGCTACACCTTC
cdr3_aa: CASSLATTNYGYTF

j_call: TRBJ2-7
v_call: TRBV6-6
clone_size: .
d_call: TRBD2
cdr3_nt: TGTGCCAGCAGTTACCGCGGGGGATTGGACGAGCAGTACTTC
cdr3_aa: CASSYRGGLDEQYF

j_call: TRBJ2-1
v_call: TRBV28
clone_size: .
d_call: .
cdr3_nt: TGTGCCAGCATCGGGCAGATCAATTATTCGTACAATGAGCAGTTCTTC
cdr3_aa: CASIGQINYSYNEQFF

j_call: TRBJ2-7
v_call: TRBV6-5
clone_size: once
d_call: .
cdr3_nt: TGTGCCAGCAGAAATCTCTACGAGCAGTACTTC
cdr3_aa: CASRNLYEQYF

j_call: TRBJ1-1
v_call: TRBV2
clone_size: .
d_call: .
cdr3_nt: TGTGCCAGCAGCGCCCTGGCTTGGGGGACTGAAGCTTTCTTT
cdr3_aa: CASSALAWGTEAFF

j_call: TRBJ2-3
v_call: TRBV7-2
clone_size: once
d_call: .
cdr3_nt: TGTGCCAGCAGCGGGGACCTCCTACACACAGATACGCAGTATTTT
cdr3_aa: CASSGDLLHTDTQYF

j_call: TRBJ1-6
v_call: TRBV5-6
clone_size: .
d_call: .
cdr3_nt: TGTGCCAGCAGCTCGACCGGATATAATTCACCCCTCCACTTT
cdr3_aa: CASSSTGYNSPLHF

j_call: TRBJ2-1
v_call: TRBV10-3
clone_size: .
d_call: .
cdr3_nt: TGTGCCATCAGTGAGTTCAATGAGCAGTTCTTC
cdr3_aa: CAISEFNEQFF

j_call: TRBJ1-1
v_call: TRBV11-3
clone_size: .
d_call: .
cdr3_nt: TGTGCCAGCAGCTTAGATTACGGGACTGAAGCTTTCTTT
cdr3_aa: CASSLDYGTEAFF

j_call: TRBJ2-7
v_call: TRBV9
clone_size: .
d_call: TRBD2
cdr3_nt: TGTGCCAGCAGCGTAGGGGACTACTCCTACGAGCAGTACTTC
cdr3_aa: CASSVGDYSYEQYF

j_call: TRBJ2-7
v_call: TRBV6-5
clone_size: .
d_call: TRBD1
cdr3_nt: TGTGCCAGCAGCCAACAGGGGTCCTCCTACGAGCAGTACTTC
cdr3_aa: CASSQQGSSYEQYF

j_call: TRBJ2-7
v_call: TRBV7-8
clone_size: .
d_call: .
cdr3_nt: TGTGCCAGCAGCCCGGATTGGGACAAGGAAAGCTCCTACGAGCAGTACTTC
cdr3_aa: CASSPDWDKESSYEQYF

j_call: TRBJ2-3
v_call: TRBV10-3
clone_size: .
d_call: TRBD2
cdr3_nt: TGTGCCACCTCAACTAGCGGGTCCTGCGGTGATACGCAGTATTTT
cdr3_aa: CATSTSGSCGDTQYF

j_call: TRBJ1-2
v_call: TRBV5-1
clone_size: few
d_call: .
cdr3_nt: TGCGCCAGCAGCGTTCCCGACCGACTCTATGGCTACACCTTC
cdr3_aa: CASSVPDRLYGYTF

j_call: TRBJ2-1
v_call: TRBV11-2
clone_size: .
d_call: .
cdr3_nt: TGTGCCAGCAGCTTATTTCCTCCTGGTAATGAGCAGTTCTTC
cdr3_aa: CASSLFPPGNEQFF

j_call: TRBJ1-5
v_call: TRBV19
clone_size: .
d_call: .
cdr3_nt: TGTGCCAGTAGCCCGGACAGCCGATATAGCAATCAGCCCCAGCATTTT
cdr3_aa: CASSPDSRYSNQPQHF

j_call: TRBJ2-7
v_call: TRBV5-1
clone_size: few
d_call: .
cdr3_nt: TGCGCCAGCAGCTTGGCCCAGGGGGGCTACGAGCAGTACTTC
cdr3_aa: CASSLAQGGYEQYF

j_call: TRBJ2-7
v_call: TRBV3-1/TRBV3-2
clone_size: few
d_call: TRBD2
cdr3_nt: TGTGCCAGCACCAATCCTAGCGGGGGAACCTACGAGCAGTACTTC
cdr3_aa: CASTNPSGGTYEQYF

j_call: TRBJ2-5
v_call: TRBV5-1
clone_size: .
d_call: TRBD2
cdr3_nt: TGCGCCAGCAGCCCGGTGACTAGCGGGAGACAAGAGACCCAGTACTTC
cdr3_aa: CASSPVTSGRQETQYF

j_call: TRBJ1-4
v_call: TRBV7-9
clone_size: .
d_call: .
cdr3_nt: TGTGCCAGCAGCTTCCCAGGGAGTAATGAAAAACTGTTTTTT
cdr3_aa: CASSFPGSNEKLFF

j_call: TRBJ1-2
v_call: TRBV3-1/TRBV3-2
clone_size: .
d_call: .
cdr3_nt: TGTGCCAGCAGCCATCCCTCCGGGCACACCGATGGCTACACCTTC
cdr3_aa: CASSHPSGHTDGYTF

j_call: TRBJ1-5
v_call: TRBV29-1
clone_size: .
d_call: TRBD1
cdr3_nt: TGCAGCGTTGGGGAACAGGGGCAGGGGCAGCCCCAGCATTTT
cdr3_aa: CSVGEQGQGQPQHF